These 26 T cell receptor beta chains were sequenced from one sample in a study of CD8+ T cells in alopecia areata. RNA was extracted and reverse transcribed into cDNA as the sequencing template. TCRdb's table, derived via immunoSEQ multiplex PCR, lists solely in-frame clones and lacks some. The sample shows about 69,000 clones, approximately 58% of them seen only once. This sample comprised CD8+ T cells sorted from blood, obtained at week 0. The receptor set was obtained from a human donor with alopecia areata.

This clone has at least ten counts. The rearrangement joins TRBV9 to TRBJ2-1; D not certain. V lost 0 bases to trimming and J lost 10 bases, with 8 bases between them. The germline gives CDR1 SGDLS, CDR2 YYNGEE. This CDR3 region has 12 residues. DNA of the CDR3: TGTGCCAGCAGCGTAGGTGGCCGGGAGCAGTTCTTC. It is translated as CASSVGGREQFF.

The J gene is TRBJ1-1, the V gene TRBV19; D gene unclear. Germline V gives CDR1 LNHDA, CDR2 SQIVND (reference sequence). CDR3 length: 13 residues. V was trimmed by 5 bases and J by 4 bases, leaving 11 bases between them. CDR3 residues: CASSLISGTEAFF. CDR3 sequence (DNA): TGTGCCAGTAGTTTAATATCGGGCACTGAAGCTTTCTTT.

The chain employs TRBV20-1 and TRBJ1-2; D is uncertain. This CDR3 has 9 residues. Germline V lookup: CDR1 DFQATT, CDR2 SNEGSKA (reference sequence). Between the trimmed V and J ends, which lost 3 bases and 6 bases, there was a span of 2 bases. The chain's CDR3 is CSASDGYTF. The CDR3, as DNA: TGCAGTGCTAGCGATGGCTACACCTTC.

The DNA of the CDR3 is TGTGCCAGCAGTTTAGGGGTTACTCAGCCCCAGCATTTT. Protein: CASSLGVTQPQHF. The chain couples TRBV27 to TRBJ1-5; D is unresolved. This CDR3 has 13 residues. Germline V gene sequence: CDR1 MNHEY, CDR2 SMNVEV (reference sequence). Trimming shortened V by 2 bases and J by 6 bases, and 8 bases separated the two germline ends.

In DNA form, the CDR3 reads TGCAGCGTTGAGGTCCCAGATACGCAGTATTTT. Translated: CSVEVPDTQYF. The V call is TRBV29-1, the J call TRBJ2-3, with D unclear. Germline assignment: CDR1 SQVTM and CDR2 ANQGSEA. The V and J ends lost 3 bases and 4 bases respectively, with 5 bases between them. The CDR3 loop spans 11 amino acids.

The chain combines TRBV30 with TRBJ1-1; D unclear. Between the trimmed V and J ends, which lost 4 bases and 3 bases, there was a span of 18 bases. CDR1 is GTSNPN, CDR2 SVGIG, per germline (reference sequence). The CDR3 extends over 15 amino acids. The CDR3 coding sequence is TGTGCCTGGACCCTGGATAGTAATCCAGACACTGAAGCTTTCTTT. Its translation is CAWTLDSNPDTEAFF.

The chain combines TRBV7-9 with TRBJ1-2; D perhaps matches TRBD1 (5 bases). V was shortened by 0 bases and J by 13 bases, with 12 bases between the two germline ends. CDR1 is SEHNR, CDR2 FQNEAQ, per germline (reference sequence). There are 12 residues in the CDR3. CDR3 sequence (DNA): TGTGCCAGCAGCTTAGCGGGGGAGGAGCCCACCTTC. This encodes CASSLAGEEPTF.

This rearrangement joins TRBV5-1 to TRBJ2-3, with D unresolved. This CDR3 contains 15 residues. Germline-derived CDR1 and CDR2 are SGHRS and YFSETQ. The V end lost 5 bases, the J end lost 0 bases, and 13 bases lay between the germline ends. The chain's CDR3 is CASRDSAFSTDTQYF. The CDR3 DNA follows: TGCGCCAGCAGGGATTCTGCGTTTAGCACAGATACGCAGTATTTT. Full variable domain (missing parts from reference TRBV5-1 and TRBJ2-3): KAGVTQTPRYLIKTRGQQVTLSCSPISGHRSVSWYQQTPGQGLQFLFEYFSETQRNKGNFPGRFSGRQFSNSRSEMNVSTLELGDSALYLCASRDSAFSTDTQYFGPGTRLTVL.

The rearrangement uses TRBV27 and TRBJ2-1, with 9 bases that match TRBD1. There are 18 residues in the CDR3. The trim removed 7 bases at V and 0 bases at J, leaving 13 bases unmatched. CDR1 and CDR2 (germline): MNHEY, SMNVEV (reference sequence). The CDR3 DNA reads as TGTGCCAGCACCCCAGGGCTGGGACAGGGCAGCTCCTACAATGAGCAGTTCTTC. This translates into CASTPGLGQGSSYNEQFF.

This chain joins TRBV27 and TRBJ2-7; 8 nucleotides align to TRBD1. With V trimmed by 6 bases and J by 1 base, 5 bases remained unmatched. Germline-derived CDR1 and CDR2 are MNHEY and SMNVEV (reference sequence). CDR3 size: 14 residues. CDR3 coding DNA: TGTGCCAGCAGCCCCCGGGACAGGTCCTACGAGCAGTACTTC. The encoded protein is CASSPRDRSYEQYF.

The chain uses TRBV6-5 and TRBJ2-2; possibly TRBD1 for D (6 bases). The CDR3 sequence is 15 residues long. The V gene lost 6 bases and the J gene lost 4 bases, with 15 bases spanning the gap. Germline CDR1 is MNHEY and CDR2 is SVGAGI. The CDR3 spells CASSPQGSGTGELFF. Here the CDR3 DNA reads TGTGCCAGCAGCCCGCAGGGGTCGGGCACCGGGGAGCTGTTTTTT.

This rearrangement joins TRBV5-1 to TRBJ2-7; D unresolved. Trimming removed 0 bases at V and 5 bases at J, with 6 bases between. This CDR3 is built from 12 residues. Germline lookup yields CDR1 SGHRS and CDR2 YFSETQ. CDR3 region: CASSLDPDEQYF. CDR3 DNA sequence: TGCGCCAGCAGCTTGGATCCAGACGAGCAGTACTTC.

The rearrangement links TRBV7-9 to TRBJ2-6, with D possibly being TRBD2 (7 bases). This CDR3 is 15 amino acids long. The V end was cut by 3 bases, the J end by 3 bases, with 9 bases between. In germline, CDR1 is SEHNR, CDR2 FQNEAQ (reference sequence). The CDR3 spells CASSFGGRGANVLTF. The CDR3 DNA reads TGTGCCAGCAGCTTCGGGGGGCGTGGGGCCAACGTCCTGACTTTC.

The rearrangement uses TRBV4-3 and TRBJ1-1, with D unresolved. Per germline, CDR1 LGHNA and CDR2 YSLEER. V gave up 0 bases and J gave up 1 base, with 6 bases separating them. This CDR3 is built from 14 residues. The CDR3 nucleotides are TGCGCCAGCAGCCAAGATGAGGGGAACACTGAAGCTTTCTTT. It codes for CASSQDEGNTEAFF.

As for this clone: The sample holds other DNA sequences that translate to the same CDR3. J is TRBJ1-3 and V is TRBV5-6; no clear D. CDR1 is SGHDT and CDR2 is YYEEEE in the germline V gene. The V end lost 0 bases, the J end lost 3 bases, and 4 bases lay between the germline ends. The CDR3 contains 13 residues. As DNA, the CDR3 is TGTGCCAGCAGCTTGGGCGGTGGAAACACCATATATTTT. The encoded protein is CASSLGGGNTIYF.

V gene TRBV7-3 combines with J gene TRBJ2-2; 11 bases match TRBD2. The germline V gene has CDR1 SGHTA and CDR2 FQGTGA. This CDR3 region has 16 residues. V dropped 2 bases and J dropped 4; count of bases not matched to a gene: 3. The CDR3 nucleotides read TGTGCCAGCAGCTTAGTGCTAGCGGGAGGCACCGGGGAGCTGTTTTTT. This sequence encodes CASSLVLAGGTGELFF.

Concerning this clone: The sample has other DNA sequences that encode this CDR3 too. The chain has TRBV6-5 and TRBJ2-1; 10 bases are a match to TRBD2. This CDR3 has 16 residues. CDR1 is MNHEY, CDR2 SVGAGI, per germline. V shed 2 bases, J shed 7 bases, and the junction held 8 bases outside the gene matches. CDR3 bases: TGTGCCAGCAGTTACAGTACTAGCGGGGACTTGAATGAGCAGTTCTTC. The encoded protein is CASSYSTSGDLNEQFF.

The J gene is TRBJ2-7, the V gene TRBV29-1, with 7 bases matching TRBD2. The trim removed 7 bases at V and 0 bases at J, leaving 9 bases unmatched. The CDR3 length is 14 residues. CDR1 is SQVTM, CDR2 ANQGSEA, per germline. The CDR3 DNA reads TGCAGCGCCGTACGGGACTACAACTCCTACGAGCAGTACTTC. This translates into CSAVRDYNSYEQYF.

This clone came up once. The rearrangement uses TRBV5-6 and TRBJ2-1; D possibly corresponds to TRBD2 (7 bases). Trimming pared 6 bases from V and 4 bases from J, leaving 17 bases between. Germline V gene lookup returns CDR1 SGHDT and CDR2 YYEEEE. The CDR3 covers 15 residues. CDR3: CASINWGGNYNEQFF. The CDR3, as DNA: TGTGCCAGCATCAATTGGGGGGGCAATTACAATGAGCAGTTCTTC.

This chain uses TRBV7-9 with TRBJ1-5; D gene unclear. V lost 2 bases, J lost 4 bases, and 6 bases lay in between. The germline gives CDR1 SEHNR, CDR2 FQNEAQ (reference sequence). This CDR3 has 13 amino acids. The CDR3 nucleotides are TGTGCCAGCAGCTTACCGGGGAATCAGCCCCAGCATTTT. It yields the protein CASSLPGNQPQHF.

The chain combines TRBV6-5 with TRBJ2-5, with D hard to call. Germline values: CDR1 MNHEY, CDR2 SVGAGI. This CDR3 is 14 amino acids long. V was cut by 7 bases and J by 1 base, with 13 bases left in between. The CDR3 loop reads CASTATGVQETQYF. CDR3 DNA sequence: TGTGCCAGCACCGCAACGGGCGTCCAAGAGACCCAGTACTTC.

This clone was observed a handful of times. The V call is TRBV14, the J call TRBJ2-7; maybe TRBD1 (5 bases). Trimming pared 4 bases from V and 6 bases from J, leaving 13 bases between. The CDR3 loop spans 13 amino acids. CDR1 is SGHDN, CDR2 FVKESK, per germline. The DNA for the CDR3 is TGTGCCAGCAGCCCCAGTGGGGCTAGCGAGCAGTACTTC. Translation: CASSPSGASEQYF.

The CDR3 reads CAWSEGRAGQPQHF. DNA of the CDR3: TGTGCCTGGAGTGAGGGCAGGGCAGGACAGCCCCAGCATTTT. V and J are TRBV30 and TRBJ1-5; tentatively, D is TRBD1 (5 bases). CDR1 and CDR2 (germline): GTSNPN, SVGIG (reference sequence). This CDR3 is 14 amino acids long. Trimming left V 1 base short and J 7 bases short, with 14 bases between.

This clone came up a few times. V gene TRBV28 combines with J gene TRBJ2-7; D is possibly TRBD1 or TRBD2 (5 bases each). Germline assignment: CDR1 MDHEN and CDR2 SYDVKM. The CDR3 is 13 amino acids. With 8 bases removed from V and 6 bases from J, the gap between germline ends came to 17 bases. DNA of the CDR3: TGTGCCAGCTCCAGAGGGGCGTCGGCCGAGCAGTACTTC. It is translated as CASSRGASAEQYF. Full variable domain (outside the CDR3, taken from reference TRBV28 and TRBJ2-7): DVKVTQSSRYLVKRTGEKVFLECVQDMDHENMFWYRQDPGLGLRLIYFSYDVKMKEKGDIPEGYSVSREKKERFSLILESASTNQTSMYLCASSRGASAEQYFGPGTRLTVT.

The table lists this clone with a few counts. CDR3 nucleotides: TGTGCCAGCAGTCTTGCGGACGAAGAGACCCAGTACTTC. Encoded protein: CASSLADEETQYF. V is TRBV7-9 and J is TRBJ2-5; no clear D. Trimming stripped 6 bases from V and 3 bases from J, with 11 bases between. From germline, CDR1 is SEHNR and CDR2 FQNEAQ (reference sequence). The CDR3 is 13 amino acids.

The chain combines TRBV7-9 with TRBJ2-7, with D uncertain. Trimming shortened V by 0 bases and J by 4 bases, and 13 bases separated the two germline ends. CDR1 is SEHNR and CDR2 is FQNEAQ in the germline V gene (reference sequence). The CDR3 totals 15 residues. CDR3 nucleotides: TGTGCCAGCAGCTTAGCGTCCCAGAATCCGTACGAGCAGTACTTC. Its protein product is CASSLASQNPYEQYF.